The rows below give T cell receptor beta chains drawn from one sample of a study of a mutant IDH1 vaccine in newly diagnosed glioma. Libraries were prepared by immunoSEQ multiplex PCR; TCRdb keeps only in-frame clonotypes and omits some of them. The sample yields about 68,000 clones, less than 85% seen once. Here the sequenced sample was PBMCs, taken from a glioma patient treated with radiotherapy, temozolomide or both. The receptors derive from a man aged 45-65 years with glioma. The CDR3 runs from the conserved cysteine through the conserved F or W. Each record gives: D gene, V gene, J gene, clone size, CDR3 DNA, CDR3 protein. D genes are given only for firm matches. Size is stated for part of the rows, as once, few or many counts, or as a class when the clone is expanded.

TRBD1,TRBV7-9,TRBJ2-5,-,TGTGCCAGCAGCTTAGCGCAGAGGGGGCGAGAGACCCAGTACTTC,CASSLAQRGRETQYF
-,TRBV7-6,TRBJ1-4,-,TGTGCCAGCAGCTTAACGGTCGGGGGGAGGGAAAAACTGTTTTTT,CASSLTVGGREKLFF
TRBD1,TRBV30,TRBJ2-7,-,TGTGCCTGTGTTTCGGACAGGTCTGTGGGGGAGCAGTACTTC,CACVSDRSVGEQYF
TRBD2,TRBV9,TRBJ2-2,few,TGTGCCAGCAGCCTCGGGGGGGAGAACACCGGGGAGCTGTTTTTT,CASSLGGENTGELFF
-,TRBV7-6,TRBJ1-4,medium-sized,TGTGCCAGCAGCTCGACAGTTAATGAAAAACTGTTTTTT,CASSSTVNEKLFF
TRBD2,TRBV30,TRBJ2-1,-,TGTGCCTGGGGCCCTATGACTAGCGGGATTTTTAATGAGCAGTTCTTC,CAWGPMTSGIFNEQFF
TRBD1,TRBV30,TRBJ1-3,-,TGTGCCTGGAGTGTGGATAGGACAGGGGTCCCCTTCTCTGGAAACACCATATATTTT,CAWSVDRTGVPFSGNTIYF
-,TRBV18,TRBJ1-1,few,TGTGCCAGCTCCAAGGGGAGAATGGACACTGAAGCTTTCTTT,CASSKGRMDTEAFF
TRBD1,TRBV9,TRBJ1-2,-,TGTGCCAGCAGCGTCGGGACAGGGGGCCATGGCTACACCTTC,CASSVGTGGHGYTF
-,TRBV5-6,TRBJ1-4,-,TGTGCCAGCAGCTTGTCAGTAGGAGAAAAACTGTTTTTT,CASSLSVGEKLFF
TRBD2,TRBV25-1,TRBJ2-2,-,TGTGCCAGCAGTGCGATGACTAGCGGGGAAACCGGGGAGCTGTTTTTT,CASSAMTSGETGELFF
-,TRBV6-5,TRBJ1-1,-,TGTGCCAGCAGATTCAAGAACACTGAAGCTTTCTTT,CASRFKNTEAFF
TRBD1,TRBV2,TRBJ2-5,-,TGTGCCAGCGCAGGACAGGGGGAGACCCAGTACTTC,CASAGQGETQYF
-,TRBV5-1,TRBJ2-7,-,TGCGCCAGCTCGGGGGAGGAGAACTTC,CASSGEENF
-,TRBV27,TRBJ2-6,-,TGTGCCAGCAGTTTTACAGGGTATCTTTCTGGGGCCAACGTCCTGACTTTC,CASSFTGYLSGANVLTF
TRBD1,TRBV7-3,TRBJ1-2,-,TGTGCCAGCAACCCGGGACAGGGGAGGAATGGCTACACCTTC,CASNPGQGRNGYTF
TRBD2,TRBV15,TRBJ2-5,-,TGTGCCACCAGCAACGCAGGACTAGCGGAAGAGACCCAGTACTTC,CATSNAGLAEETQYF
TRBD1,TRBV15,TRBJ1-2,-,TGTGCCACCAGCAGAGACCGGGACAGCTATGGCTACACCTTC,CATSRDRDSYGYTF
-,TRBV6-5,TRBJ2-1,few,TGTGCCAGCAGTTTTGGACACGAGCAGTTCTTC,CASSFGHEQFF
-,TRBV5-8,TRBJ1-2,-,TGTGCCAGCAGCTTGGGGGGGAAGGCCTATGGCTACACCTTC,CASSLGGKAYGYTF
TRBD2,TRBV7-2,TRBJ2-4,-,TGTGCCAGCAGCTCCTCTAGCGGGGGGAGAAACATTCAGTACTTC,CASSSSSGGRNIQYF
-,TRBV19,TRBJ1-3,-,TGTGCCAGTACGCCTGCGGACTACTCTGGAAACACCATATATTTT,CASTPADYSGNTIYF
TRBD2,TRBV15,TRBJ2-1,once,TGTGCCACCGGACGGGACGGTGGGAGCGGGACGCGGGATGAGCAGTTCTTC,CATGRDGGSGTRDEQFF
-,TRBV5-1,TRBJ1-4,few,TGCGCCAGCAGCTTTAACAGGGAATCTGGACTGTTTTTT,CASSFNRESGLFF